This T cell receptor beta chain was found in a study of T cells in localized non-small cell lung cancer (TCRdb year 2020). Notes on the research overall: The study examined T cell repertoires in under 300 patients with early-stage NSCLC and compared tumors with uninvolved tumor-adjacent lungs. A mean age of roughly 64 years was recorded for the NSCLC patients, of whom more than 120 were male and around 100 were female. The cohort was made up of 200 to 250 treatment-naive NSCLC patients whose localized lung tumors had been resected. Paper-wide results and their limitations: Because of the exploratory design, TCR variables were selected using unadjusted p-values without false-discovery rate correction. A median of approximately 57 of the top 100 tumor clones were detected in paired uninvolved adjacent lung, and some 29 of these tumor clones were also found among the top 100 clones of the paired uninvolved adjacent lung. Because multi-region sequencing of the tumors was not done, intratumor heterogeneity could not be ruled out. Longer overall survival was associated with higher blood T cell density, whereas shorter survival was associated with higher adjacent-lung clonality. The highest T cell clonality was observed in uninvolved tumor-adjacent lung, where clonality exceeded that of tumor, suggesting that antigenic responses were more focused in uninvolved tumor-adjacent lung.

At diagnosis, peripheral blood, uninvolved tumor-adjacent lung and tumor were collected and stored as a combination of fresh-frozen and FFPE material. Blood samples were analyzed as peripheral blood mononuclear cells for TCR repertoire profiling. TCR beta CDR3 regions were sequenced from DNA using the immunoSEQ Assay. The published analysis was carried out like this. T cell density was computed as TCR beta template counts normalized to usable DNA estimated by amplifying housekeeping genes. Using the preseqR package, richness was estimated by extrapolating to 120,000 templates for tissue samples and 400,000 templates for PBMC samples. Clonality was calculated as one minus Pielou's evenness. Tissue-enriched TCRs were identified through differential abundance testing performed on productive amino-acid clonotypes, with a minimum total count of 5 and an alpha of 0.1. The Jaccard Index and the Morisita Overlap Index were used to quantify repertoire overlap between compartments. GLIPH grouped TCR beta CDR3s together with public tetramer-defined viral CDR3s, and a viral motif had to include at least three viral sequences and also show V-gene enrichment. Imported from immuneACCESS, the table was reduced by TCRdb to in-frame sequences with V and J called. These copies leave out some clones; in studies compared against another copy, an unresolved V gene accounts for under half, and the cause of the remainder is not known. D and trimming were read from the DNA, whereas the V and J calls and clone size are those reported in that table. This sample gives roughly 33,000 clones in total; about nine tenths of them show up just once. Under 5.5% of the sample comes from the top ten.

A word on this clone: Its antigen specificity is not known. Base qualities are not at hand, and no much larger clone is one base apart.

The starting material was peripheral blood, obtained before any cancer treatment. The clonotype comes from a woman aged 35-75 years with stage I lung adenocarcinoma.

The nucleotide sequence is given as TGTGCCAGCAGCTCCAGGGCCGGGGAGCTGTTTTTT. It specifies CASSSRAGELFF. The sequence links TRBV7-3 to TRBJ2-2; the D region possibly corresponds to TRBD1 (5 bases align). CDR3 length: 12 amino acids, cysteine to phenylalanine. CDR3 DNA only is kept here, 36 bases in frame from base 1. CDR1 is given as SGHTA and CDR2 as FQGTGA, both from the germline V gene. The V end loses 4 bases and the J end loses 6 bases, and a stretch of 6 bases separates them.